The 14 T cell receptor beta chains presented below share a single source sample, sequenced in a study of blood T cell repertoires in COVID-19. TCRdb keeps only in-frame clones here, not all; method: immunoSEQ multiplex PCR. Of approximately 92,000 clones detected, just over 85% appear once; the ten largest clones hold 10% to 15%. The sequenced sample consisted of peripheral blood. These receptors were taken from a woman aged 60-75 years in a cohort sampled during active or convalescent COVID-19.

This chain joins TRBV28 and TRBJ1-2; no clear D. Trimming took 3 bases from V and 8 from J, leaving 13 bases between them. This CDR3 is 13 amino acids long. Germline CDR1 reads MDHEN; CDR2 reads SYDVKM. CDR3 bases: TGTGCCAGCAGTTTGAACAGCCTGTGGGGCTACACCTTC. This translates into CASSLNSLWGYTF.

The rearrangement uses TRBV3-1 (or the pseudogene TRBV3-2) and TRBJ2-1, with 12 bases fitting TRBD2. J lost 6 bases, V lost 3 bases, and 9 bases had no gene match. The germline CDR1 and CDR2 sequences are LGHDT and YNNKEL (reference sequence). The CDR3 is 17 amino acids. The DNA of the CDR3 is TGTGCCAGCAGCCAGATAAGGACTAGCGGGAAGGGCAATGAGCAGTTCTTC. Translating gives CASSQIRTSGKGNEQFF.

The chain employs TRBV27 and TRBJ1-6; tentatively, D is TRBD1 (6 bases). Germline V gene data show CDR1 as MNHEY and CDR2 as SMNVEV (reference sequence). The CDR3 covers 18 residues. V was cut by 5 bases and J by 0 bases, with 17 bases left in between. The CDR3 nucleotides are TGTGCCAGCAGTACTGGACAGCGGACGAGCTCCTATAATTCACCCCTCCACTTT. This translates into CASSTGQRTSSYNSPLHF.

The genes are TRBV6-1 and TRBJ2-3; 9 nucleotides match TRBD2. V lost 0 bases to trimming and J lost 11 bases; unmatched junction nucleotides: 9. The V gene's germline CDR1 is MNHNS and CDR2 SASEGT. The CDR3 has 15 residues. CDR3 residues: CASSEAASGGLGQYF. CDR3 in DNA: TGTGCCAGCAGTGAAGCGGCAAGCGGGGGGTTGGGGCAGTATTTT.

V and J are TRBV5-1 and TRBJ2-7, with TRBD1 matching 7 bases. CDR1 and CDR2 (germline): SGHRS, YFSETQ. The CDR3 has 12 residues. The V gene end was trimmed by 4 bases and the J gene end by 4 bases; junction bases not matched to a gene: 2. CDR3 bases: TGCGCCAGCAGCGGGGACAGATACGAGCAGTACTTC. Protein product: CASSGDRYEQYF.

V and J are TRBV15 and TRBJ2-1, with 13 bases that match TRBD2. J was trimmed by 0 bases and V by 7 bases; bases with no gene match: 15. This CDR3 contains 20 residues. The V gene's germline CDR1 is LNHNV and CDR2 YYDKDF (reference sequence). CDR3 in amino acids: CATNSPGLAGEWGSYNEQFF. The CDR3 DNA follows: TGTGCCACCAACTCCCCCGGACTAGCGGGAGAATGGGGCTCCTACAATGAGCAGTTCTTC.

The chain couples TRBV6-5 to TRBJ2-7, with D possibly TRBD2 on 5 matching bases. The CDR3 spans 14 residues. V was trimmed by 7 bases and J by 3 bases, leaving 16 bases between them. In germline, CDR1 is MNHEY, CDR2 SVGAGI. This CDR3 reads CASMRVVISYEQYF. For the CDR3, the DNA is TGTGCCAGCATGAGGGTAGTTATCAGCTACGAGCAGTACTTC.

The chain carries TRBV7-2 and TRBJ1-6; no clear D. Germline V gene data show CDR1 as SGHTA and CDR2 as FQGNSA. The CDR3 totals 17 residues. V was trimmed by 1 base and J by 0 bases, leaving 10 bases between them. The chain's CDR3 is CASSLGRPSSYNSPLHF. The CDR3 DNA sequence: TGTGCCAGCAGCTTAGGGCGGCCGAGCTCCTATAATTCACCCCTCCACTTT.

The rearrangement uses TRBV3-1 (or the pseudogene TRBV3-2) and TRBJ1-4; a weak D match, TRBD1 (6 bases). This CDR3 comprises 16 residues. Trimming removed 4 bases at V and 10 bases at J, with 22 bases between. Germline lookup yields CDR1 LGHDT and CDR2 YNNKEL (reference sequence). The CDR3 nucleotides read TGTGCCAGCAGCCCCACCGGGGGGCAGGGTGGGGGAAAACTGTTTTTT. Its protein product is CASSPTGGQGGGKLFF.

The genes are TRBV6-5 and TRBJ2-7; 7 bases align to TRBD2. Per germline, CDR1 MNHEY and CDR2 SVGAGI. Losses at the gene ends were 6 bases for V and 3 bases for J; bases not matched to a gene: 5. This CDR3 is built from 13 residues. The CDR3 sequence: CASSSGVDYEQYF. The CDR3 nucleotides read TGTGCCAGCAGCAGCGGGGTAGACTACGAGCAGTACTTC.

This chain joins TRBV15 and TRBJ1-2; 7 nucleotides align to TRBD1. Germline CDR1 LNHNV, CDR2 YYDKDF (reference sequence). The CDR3 is made up of 15 amino acids. Unmatched junction bases numbered 5, after V lost 1 base and J lost 3 bases. Here the CDR3 DNA reads TGTGCCACCAGCAGAGGAACAGGGGTGGACTATGGCTACACCTTC. It yields the protein CATSRGTGVDYGYTF. Supplemented by reference TRBV15 and TRBJ1-2, the full variable domain reads DAMVIQNPRYQVTQFGKPVTLSCSQTLNHNVMYWYQQKSSQAPKLLFHYYDKDFNNEADTPDNFQSRRPNTSFCFLDIRSPGLGDTAMYLCATSRGTGVDYGYTFGSGTRLTVV.

This chain connects TRBV7-9 to TRBJ2-7; 7 bases are a match to TRBD1. Unmatched junction bases numbered 5, after V lost 4 bases and J lost 2 bases. Germline V gives CDR1 SEHNR, CDR2 FQNEAQ (reference sequence). CDR3 length equals 14 residues. The CDR3 DNA reads TGTGCCAGCAGCTGGAGCGGACAGGCCTACGAGCAGTACTTC. The encoded protein is CASSWSGQAYEQYF. Full variable domain (rest looked up from reference TRBV7-9 and TRBJ2-7): DTGVSQNPRHKITKRGQNVTFRCDPISEHNRLYWYRQTLGQGPEFLTYFQNEAQLEKSRLLSDRFSAERPKGSFSTLEIQRTEQGDSAMYLCASSWSGQAYEQYFGPGTRLTVT.

This chain uses TRBV6-5 with TRBJ1-5; D unclear. Trimming cost V 0 bases and J 6 bases, with 6 bases left between them. The CDR3 consists of 13 residues. Per germline, CDR1 MNHEY and CDR2 SVGAGI. The CDR3 sequence is CASSYSWSQPQHF. The CDR3 DNA reads TGTGCCAGCAGTTACTCGTGGAGTCAGCCCCAGCATTTT.

This clone has a single count. V is TRBV6-1 and J is TRBJ1-4; 8 nucleotides match TRBD1. Germline lookup yields CDR1 MNHNS and CDR2 SASEGT. V was pared by 6 bases and J by 5 bases, with 5 bases of the junction left unmatched. There are 14 residues in the CDR3. In DNA, the CDR3 is TGTGCCAGCAGCGCGACAGGGGTAAATGAAAAACTGTTTTTT. This sequence encodes CASSATGVNEKLFF.